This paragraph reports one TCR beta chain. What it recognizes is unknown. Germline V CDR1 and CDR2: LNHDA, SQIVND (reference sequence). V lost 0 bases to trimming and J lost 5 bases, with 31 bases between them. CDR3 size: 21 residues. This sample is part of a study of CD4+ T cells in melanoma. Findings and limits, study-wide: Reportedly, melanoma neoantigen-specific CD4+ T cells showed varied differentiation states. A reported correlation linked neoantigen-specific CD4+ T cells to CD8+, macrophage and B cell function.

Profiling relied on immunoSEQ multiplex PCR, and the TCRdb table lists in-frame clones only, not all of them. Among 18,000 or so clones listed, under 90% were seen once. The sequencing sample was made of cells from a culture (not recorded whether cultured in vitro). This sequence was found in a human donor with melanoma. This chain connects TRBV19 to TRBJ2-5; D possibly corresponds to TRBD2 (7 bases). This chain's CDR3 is CASSIDTGRGRPGGIQETQYF. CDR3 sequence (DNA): TGTGCCAGTAGTATAGATACGGGGAGGGGCCGCCCGGGGGGCATCCAGGAGACCCAGTACTTC. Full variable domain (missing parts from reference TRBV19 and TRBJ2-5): DGGITQSPKYLFRKEGQNVTLSCEQNLNHDAMYWYRQDPGQGLRLIYYSQIVNDFQKGDIAEGYSVSREKKESFPLTVTSAQKNPTAFYLCASSIDTGRGRPGGIQETQYFGPGTRLLVL.